This record looks at one T cell receptor (beta chain) sequence and its context. No antigen is known for it. Extracted RNA was reverse transcribed into cDNA, the sequencing template. TCRdb's copy holds only in-frame clones and misses some; the assay was immunoSEQ multiplex PCR. This table has 150,000 or so clones, roughly 61% appearing once. This sample stems from a study of CD8+ T cells in alopecia areata. The study, taken as a whole, reports: Lesional scalp displayed greater clonality than normal scalp, most notably in alopecia totalis/universalis.

Germline lookup yields CDR1 SNHLY and CDR2 FYNNEI. The CDR3 extends over 15 amino acids. Trimming cost V 5 bases and J 4 bases; bases outside gene matches: 9. This clonotype originated in a human donor with alopecia areata. The V gene is TRBV2, the J gene TRBJ1-2, with 8 bases fitting TRBD1. Sequenced material: CD4+ T cells sorted from blood, taken at week 0. The CDR3 spells CASSPISDRGYGYTF. CDR3 DNA sequence: TGTGCCAGCAGTCCAATTTCTGACAGGGGCTATGGCTACACCTTC.